This T cell receptor (beta chain) was observed in a study of T cell responses to AZD1222 COVID-19 vaccine. For the study at large: Pooled together were second doses at about 4 or about 12 weeks.

Generated by immunoSEQ multiplex PCR, the TCRdb table keeps only in-frame clones and is missing some. Seen here are some 130,000 clones, 88% observed once, and the top ten hold 7.5% to 8%. Trimming removed 4 bases from V and 2 bases from J; junction bases left unmatched: 6. This CDR3 is built from 16 residues. CDR1 and CDR2 from the germline V gene are SGHNT and YYREEE (reference sequence). Sequenced material: peripheral blood, taken on day 0 of AZD1222 vaccination. The chain is built from TRBV5-4 and TRBJ2-2, with TRBD2 identical over 9 bases. The receptor's source is an adult in good health. The CDR3 is CASSPHSGGNTGELFF. CDR3 DNA: TGTGCCAGCAGCCCACATAGCGGGGGAAACACCGGGGAGCTGTTTTTT.